Sequencing of this T cell receptor beta chain was carried out in a study of blood T cell repertoires in COVID-19. Germline V gives CDR1 SGHVS, CDR2 FNYEAQ. V dropped 2 bases and J dropped 1 base, with 12 bases sitting between them. The CDR3 length is 16 residues. Sequencing used immunoSEQ multiplex PCR; TCRdb keeps in-frame clones, though not all of them. The sample gives roughly 260,000 clones, about 91% of which show up once; 1.2% is in the top ten. What was sequenced was PBMCs or T cells enriched from blood (not recorded which). This TCR derives from a human donor in a cohort exposed to, infected with or recovered from COVID-19 (not recorded which). The donor label of this sample is uncertain. The genes are TRBV7-6 and TRBJ1-5; D ambiguous. CDR3 sequence reads: CASSLSSGGSNQPQHF. The DNA of the CDR3 is TGTGCCAGCAGCTTATCTTCAGGAGGCAGCAATCAGCCCCAGCATTTT.